These 21 T cell receptor beta chains came from one sample sequenced in a study. TCRdb reprocessed the 5' RACE reads with MiXCR, giving one entry per CDR3 protein. Of nearly 55,000 distinct CDR3 sequences listed, more than 20% are singletons. Sequencing used tumor-infiltrating naive CD4+ T cells sorted from the breast tumor. Documented subset: naive CD4+ T cells, CD4+CD45RA+CD25-. The receptors stem from a female donor with breast cancer.

This chain joins TRBV15 and TRBJ1-1; D remains unclear. The V end was cut by 2 bases, the J end by 0 bases, with 7 bases between. This CDR3 is 14 amino acids long. Germline CDR1 is LNHNV and CDR2 is YYDKDF (reference sequence). In DNA form, the CDR3 reads TGTGCCACCAGCAGAAATCGAATGAACACTGAAGCTTTCTTT. Amino acid sequence: CATSRNRMNTEAFF. The variable domain in full, completed from reference TRBV15 and TRBJ1-1, reads DAMVIQNPRYQVTQFGKPVTLSCSQTLNHNVMYWYQQKSSQAPKLLFHYYDKDFNNEADTPDNFQSRRPNTSFCFLDIRSPGLGDTAMYLCATSRNRMNTEAFFGQGTRLTVV.

This clonotype was recorded many times. This chain uses TRBV4-2 with TRBJ2-7; TRBD2 matches 7 bases. Losses at the gene ends were 1 base for V and 3 bases for J; bases not matched to a gene: 12. The germline CDR1 and CDR2 sequences are LGHNA and YNFKEQ. This CDR3 region has 17 residues. CDR3 sequence reads: CASSQVGSGLRHYEQYF. The DNA of the CDR3 is TGTGCCAGCAGCCAAGTCGGCTCGGGACTACGCCACTACGAGCAGTACTTC.

Notes on this clonotype: One base away lies a much larger clone, so this may be a sequencing read error. Given the absence of the conserved phenylalanine or tryptophan at the CDR3 end, a read error is likely. V is TRBV4-3 and J is TRBJ1-3, with D unclear. Germline V lookup: CDR1 LGHNA, CDR2 YSLEER. V was shortened by 1 base and J by 2 bases, with 9 bases between the two germline ends. CDR3 length: 15 residues. CDR3 region: CASSQAIYTGNTIYL. The CDR3 nucleotides read TGCGCCAGCAGCCAAGCGATATATACTGGAAACACCATATATCTT.

This clonotype was seen repeatedly, ten times or more. The chain combines TRBV29-1 with TRBJ2-1; 8 nucleotides match TRBD2. The ends lost 4 bases at V and 9 bases at J; junction bases unmatched: 8. The CDR3 loop spans 13 amino acids. CDR1 and CDR2 from the germline V gene are SQVTM and ANQGSEA. The CDR3 protein is CSVGADSGTEQFF. The CDR3 DNA follows: TGCAGCGTTGGTGCGGATAGCGGGACTGAGCAGTTCTTC.

The sample holds a few counts of this clonotype. This chain links TRBV7-2 with TRBJ1-2; D is ambiguous. The CDR3 is 14 residues long. The V and J ends lost 2 bases and 0 bases respectively, with 7 bases between them. Germline V gives CDR1 SGHTA, CDR2 FQGNSA. DNA of the CDR3: TGTGCCAGCAGCTTACGAGACACTAACTATGGCTACACCTTC. Translation: CASSLRDTNYGYTF.

The count of this clonotype is one. Compared with germline, one end of the junction differs, possibly owing to a read error. The chain combines TRBV13 with TRBJ2-3; no clear D. Looked up from germline, CDR1 is PRHDT and CDR2 is FYEKMQ (reference sequence). The CDR3 spans 14 residues. CDR3 sequence reads: CSSSYDLITDTQYF. CDR3 DNA: TGTTCCAGCAGCTATGACCTCATCACAGATACGCAGTATTTT.

Note on this clonotype: The junction departs from germline at one end; a sequencing error may be responsible. The chain joins TRBV7-2 to TRBJ2-1; D is unresolved. From germline, CDR1 is SGHTA and CDR2 FQGNSA. This CDR3 contains 15 residues. The CDR3 region is CASSFSAEGFNEQSF. Here the CDR3 DNA reads TGTGCCAGCAGCTTTTCGGCAGAAGGGTTCAATGAGCAGTCCTTC.

The CDR3 loop reads CASSLSRMGQFF. Here the CDR3 DNA reads TGTGCCAGCAGCTTATCAAGGATGGGACAGTTCTTC. This chain uses TRBV7-2 with TRBJ2-1; D remains unclear. Germline values: CDR1 SGHTA, CDR2 FQGNSA. The CDR3 has 12 residues. The germline V and J ends were trimmed by 2 bases and 13 bases, with 12 bases remaining between them.

The chain combines TRBV20-1 with TRBJ2-4; D is unclear. Trimming took off 6 bases at V and 3 bases at J, with 15 bases between the two ends. The germline V gene has CDR1 DFQATT and CDR2 SNEGSKA (reference sequence). CDR3 length equals 14 residues. This CDR3 is CSAWPESGKNIQYF. DNA for the CDR3: TGCAGTGCGTGGCCTGAGAGTGGCAAAAACATTCAGTACTTC.

In this sample, this clonotype turned up a few times. V and J are TRBV7-2 and TRBJ2-5, with D possibly matching TRBD2 (5 bases). The V and J ends lost 5 bases and 1 base respectively, with 11 bases between them. From germline, CDR1 is SGHTA and CDR2 FQGNSA. The CDR3 is made up of 14 amino acids. The CDR3: CASSPLGSQETQYF. DNA for the CDR3: TGTGCCAGCAGCCCCTTAGGGAGCCAAGAGACCCAGTACTTC.

The sample holds a few counts of this clonotype. The chain recombines TRBV7-2 with TRBJ2-4; D assignment may be TRBD1 or TRBD2 (5 bases each). Germline CDR1 reads SGHTA; CDR2 reads FQGNSA. The V and J ends lost 1 base and 10 bases respectively, with 14 bases between them. The CDR3 sequence is 14 residues long. CDR3 in amino acids: CASSLGDRLSIQYF. CDR3 coding DNA: TGTGCCAGCAGCTTAGGAGACAGACTATCGATTCAGTACTTC.

The J gene is TRBJ2-1, the V gene TRBV20-1; D is unresolved. Trimming took 4 bases from V and 4 from J, leaving 11 bases between them. Germline assignment: CDR1 DFQATT and CDR2 SNEGSKA (reference sequence). This CDR3 spans 13 amino acids. CDR3 in amino acids: CSATRLTYNEQFF. CDR3 DNA: TGCAGTGCTACCCGACTGACATACAATGAGCAGTTCTTC.

J is TRBJ2-7 and V is TRBV18; 12 bases map to TRBD1. The length of the CDR3 is 15 residues. Looked up from germline, CDR1 is KGHSH and CDR2 is LQKENI. J lost 5 bases, V lost 3 bases, and 5 bases had no gene match. The CDR3: CASSPGQGAQDEQYF. The CDR3 nucleotides are TGTGCCAGCTCACCGGGACAGGGGGCGCAAGACGAGCAGTACTTC.

This CDR3 is CASSSPRISGNTIYF. CDR3 DNA: TGTGCCAGCAGCTCCCCTAGAATCTCTGGAAACACCATATATTTT. V and J are TRBV11-2 and TRBJ1-3, with D uncertain. The V gene lost 4 bases and the J gene lost 0 bases, with 10 bases spanning the gap. Per the germline V gene, CDR1 is SGHAT and CDR2 is FQNNGV. This CDR3 region has 15 residues. The entire variable domain, with the rest obtained from reference TRBV11-2 and TRBJ1-3, is as follows: EAGVAQSPRYKIIEKRQSVAFWCNPISGHATLYWYQQILGQGPKLLIQFQNNGVVDDSQLPKDRFSAERLKGVDSTLKIQPAKLEDSAVYLCASSSPRISGNTIYFGEGSWLTVV.

The V and J genes are TRBV4-1 and TRBJ1-2; D ambiguous. The CDR3 has 12 amino acids. Deletions cut 1 base from V and 5 bases from J, with 5 bases between. Per the germline V gene, CDR1 is MGHRA and CDR2 is YSYEKL. CDR3 in DNA: TGCGCCAGCAGCCAAGCGGGTTATGGCTACACCTTC. The encoded protein is CASSQAGYGYTF.

The V and J genes are TRBV12-3 or TRBV12-4 and TRBJ2-7, with D perhaps matching TRBD1 (6 bases). The CDR3 runs to 14 residues. Between the trimmed V and J ends, which lost 5 bases and 7 bases, there was a span of 18 bases. The CDR3 DNA follows: TGTGCCAGCAGTCAAGGACAGCGACGTGGGGAGCAGTACTTC. It is translated as CASSQGQRRGEQYF.

The rearrangement joins TRBV7-2 to TRBJ2-1; D possibly uses TRBD1 or TRBD2 (5 bases each). Between the trimmed V and J ends, which lost 5 bases and 8 bases, there was a span of 10 bases. Germline CDR1 reads SGHTA; CDR2 reads FQGNSA. The CDR3 has 12 amino acids. The CDR3 loop is CASSIMGDEQFF. CDR3 DNA sequence: TGTGCCAGCAGCATTATGGGGGATGAGCAGTTCTTC.

This clonotype was recorded a few times. V and J are TRBV13 and TRBJ1-1; D remains unclear. CDR1 and CDR2 from the germline V gene are PRHDT and FYEKMQ (reference sequence). Trimming shortened V by 3 bases and J by 4 bases, and 15 bases separated the two germline ends. The CDR3 is made up of 15 amino acids. The CDR3 here is CASSFPPARRTEAFF. CDR3 coding DNA: TGTGCCAGCAGCTTCCCTCCTGCGAGGCGCACTGAAGCTTTCTTT.

V usage is TRBV6-5 and J usage is TRBJ1-5; D is unresolved. The V gene lost 3 bases and the J gene lost 2 bases, with 11 bases spanning the gap. Germline assignment: CDR1 MNHEY and CDR2 SVGAGI. The CDR3 is 15 residues long. CDR3 sequence reads: CASSYREGGNQPQHF. CDR3 in DNA: TGTGCCAGCAGTTATAGGGAAGGCGGCAATCAGCCCCAGCATTTT.

The chain links TRBV6-2 or TRBV6-3 to TRBJ2-1, with 8 positions matching TRBD1. The germline CDR1 and CDR2 sequences are MNHEY and SVGEGT. The trim removed 7 bases at V and 7 bases at J, leaving 9 bases unmatched. This CDR3 has 14 amino acids. CDR3 amino acids: CASNLGQGGNEQFF. The DNA for the CDR3 is TGTGCCAGCAACTTAGGACAGGGCGGGAATGAGCAGTTCTTC.

This clonotype was seen a handful of times. The V and J genes are TRBV5-1 and TRBJ2-1, with D uncertain. The CDR3 extends over 14 amino acids. With 7 bases removed from V and 0 bases from J, the gap between germline ends came to 11 bases. Germline V CDR1 and CDR2: SGHRS, YFSETQ. The CDR3 loop is CASGKLSSYNEQFF. In DNA form, the CDR3 reads TGCGCCAGCGGGAAACTGAGCTCCTACAATGAGCAGTTCTTC.